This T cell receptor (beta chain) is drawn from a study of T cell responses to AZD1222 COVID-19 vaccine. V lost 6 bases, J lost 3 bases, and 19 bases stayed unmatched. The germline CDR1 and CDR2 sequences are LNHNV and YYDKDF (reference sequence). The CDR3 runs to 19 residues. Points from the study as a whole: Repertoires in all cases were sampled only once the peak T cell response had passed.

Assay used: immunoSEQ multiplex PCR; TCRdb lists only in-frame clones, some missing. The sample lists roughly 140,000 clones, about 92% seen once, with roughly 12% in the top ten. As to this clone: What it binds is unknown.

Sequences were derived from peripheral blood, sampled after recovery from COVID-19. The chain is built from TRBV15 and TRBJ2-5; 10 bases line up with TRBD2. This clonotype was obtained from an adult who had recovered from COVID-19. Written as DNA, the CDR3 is TGTGCCACCAGTCACACCGGGACTAGCGAACACCCCGGGGAAGAGACCCAGTACTTC. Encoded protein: CATSHTGTSEHPGEETQYF.